Below, 7 T cell receptor beta chains from the same sample are listed, as sequenced in a study of cytomegalovirus exposure and HLA in healthy donors. PCR employed 60 Vbeta and 13 Jbeta primers. The protocol was immunoSEQ multiplex PCR, while the TCRdb copy is restricted to in-frame clones and leaves out a portion. The profile covers some 150,000 clones, with 82% appearing a single time and roughly 8.2% taken by the ten largest. The sample was PBMCs. These receptors all come from a woman in her forties or fifties in good health and CMV-seropositive.

The rearrangement links TRBV30 to TRBJ2-7; a weak D match, TRBD1 (6 bases). The V end was cut by 5 bases, the J end by 4 bases, with 18 bases between. Germline CDR1 and CDR2: GTSNPN and SVGIG (reference sequence). This CDR3 region has 14 residues. The CDR3 sequence: CAWAETQGTYEQYF. As DNA, the CDR3 is TGTGCCTGGGCCGAAACCCAGGGGACATACGAGCAGTACTTC.

The V call is TRBV5-4, the J call TRBJ2-5, with 10 bases that match TRBD2. The germline V gene has CDR1 SGHNT and CDR2 YYREEE (reference sequence). CDR3 length: 15 amino acids. V was pared by 4 bases and J by 5 bases, with 8 bases of the junction left unmatched. The CDR3 reads CASSESGREGETQYF. Written as DNA, the CDR3 is TGTGCCAGCAGCGAAAGCGGGAGGGAAGGGGAGACCCAGTACTTC.

Concerning this clone: Different DNA sequences within this sample yield the same CDR3. The chain combines TRBV12-5 with TRBJ2-5; possibly TRBD2 for D (5 bases). This CDR3 spans 13 amino acids. V was cut by 0 bases and J by 4 bases, with 6 bases left in between. Germline V CDR1 and CDR2: LGHNT, FRNRAP. The CDR3 sequence is CASGLVRGETQYF. CDR3 in DNA: TGTGCTAGTGGTTTGGTACGGGGAGAGACCCAGTACTTC.

The chain combines TRBV7-2 with TRBJ2-7; 11 positions match TRBD1. CDR1 is SGHTA and CDR2 is FQGNSA in the germline V gene. This CDR3 has 15 amino acids. V dropped 1 base and J dropped 5; count of bases not matched to a gene: 4. The CDR3 protein is CASSLGGQGGDEQYF. The CDR3 DNA reads as TGTGCCAGCAGCTTAGGGGGACAGGGGGGCGACGAGCAGTACTTC.

The chain carries TRBV5-4 and TRBJ1-1; 10 nucleotides agree with TRBD1. V shed 9 bases, J shed 7 bases, and the junction held 9 bases outside the gene matches. This CDR3 contains 13 residues. Germline V gene lookup returns CDR1 SGHNT and CDR2 YYREEE (reference sequence). The CDR3 nucleotides read TGTGCCACCGCGACAGGGGGCGCGGGTGAAGCTTTCTTT. Its translation: CATATGGAGEAFF.

This clone appeared a few times. The V call is TRBV29-1, the J call TRBJ2-3; D ambiguous. This CDR3 has 10 amino acids. Trimming pared 4 bases from V and 7 bases from J, leaving 6 bases between. The germline V gene has CDR1 SQVTM and CDR2 ANQGSEA. The CDR3 loop is CSVVVYTQYF. The CDR3 nucleotides read TGCAGCGTTGTTGTATATACGCAGTATTTT.

The CDR3 nucleotides are TGTGCCAGCGCTCCAATAGCGGGGGGGTACAATGAGCAGTTCTTC. This sequence encodes CASAPIAGGYNEQFF. The chain uses TRBV5-6 and TRBJ2-1; TRBD2 agrees at 11 bases. The CDR3 is 15 residues long. The trim removed 7 bases at V and 4 bases at J, leaving 7 bases unmatched. Per germline, CDR1 SGHDT and CDR2 YYEEEE.